A single sample gave rise to the 5 T cell receptor beta chains below, sequenced in a study of cytomegalovirus exposure and HLA in healthy donors. The PCR ran on 60 Vbeta and 13 Jbeta primers. Repertoires were generated with immunoSEQ multiplex PCR, while TCRdb's copy carries only in-frame clones and drops some. The sample lists about 140,000 clones, 65% to 85% occurring once. What was sequenced was PBMCs. The receptor set was obtained from a man in his forties or fifties in good health and CMV-seronegative.

V gene TRBV5-1 combines with J gene TRBJ2-1; 7 positions match TRBD1. This CDR3 has 15 residues. Trimming removed 2 bases from V and 1 base from J; junction bases left unmatched: 3. Germline V CDR1 and CDR2: SGHRS, YFSETQ. The DNA for the CDR3 is TGCGCCAGCAGCTTAAGGACAGGTTCCTACAATGAGCAGTTCTTC. Translation: CASSLRTGSYNEQFF.

This clone was detected only a few times. CDR3 sequence reads: CASSQERIGAGELFF. The CDR3 coding sequence is TGTGCCAGCAGCCAAGAGCGTATCGGGGCCGGGGAGCTGTTTTTT. J is TRBJ2-2 and V is TRBV4-2, with D maybe TRBD2 (5 bases). Trimming removed 0 bases from V and 6 bases from J, with 11 bases in between. The CDR3 sequence is 15 residues long. The germline gives CDR1 LGHNA, CDR2 YNFKEQ.

The J gene is TRBJ1-3, the V gene TRBV2, with D tentatively TRBD1 (6 bases). V was trimmed by 7 bases and J by 4 bases, leaving 8 bases between them. The CDR3 loop spans 12 amino acids. The germline CDR1 and CDR2 sequences are SNHLY and FYNNEI. CDR3 sequence (DNA): TGTGCCAGCAAGGGGGACGGAAACACCATATATTTT. This sequence encodes CASKGDGNTIYF.

This rearrangement joins TRBV19 to TRBJ1-6, with D uncertain. V was shortened by 1 base and J by 7 bases, with 11 bases between the two germline ends. Germline V gives CDR1 LNHDA, CDR2 SQIVND (reference sequence). The CDR3 has 15 amino acids. The CDR3 DNA reads as TGTGCCAGTAGTATAGTACGGCGGGGAAATTCACCCCTCCACTTT. Translating it yields CASSIVRRGNSPLHF.

This clone was observed a handful of times. The V gene is TRBV5-4, the J gene TRBJ2-1, with a tentative D call TRBD1 (6 bases). V lost 7 bases and J 3 bases, leaving 14 bases between the germline ends. Germline-derived CDR1 and CDR2 are SGHNT and YYREEE (reference sequence). This CDR3 has 14 residues. The CDR3 sequence: CASRQEPLYNEQFF. DNA for the CDR3: TGTGCCAGCCGACAGGAGCCCCTCTACAATGAGCAGTTCTTC.